These T cell receptor beta chains were read from a single sample in a study of OX40 agonist ivuxolimab in advanced cancers. Only in-frame clones appear in the TCRdb table, and some are missing; sequencing was by immunoSEQ multiplex PCR. The table shows some 77,000 clones, with 92% occurring only once. The sequencing used CD4+ or CD8+ T cells sorted from blood, collected in a trial of the OX40 agonist ivuxolimab. These receptors all stem from an adult with an advanced solid tumor such as melanoma, head and neck, liver or kidney cancer. The CDR3 runs from the conserved cysteine through the conserved F or W. A D gene is named only where the DNA matches it firmly. Size is stated for part of the rows, as once, few or many counts, or as a class when the clone is expanded.

>NA|TRBD1|TRBV18|TRBJ2-3
CASSPGQTNTDTQYF
TGTGCCAGCTCACCGGGACAGACAAACACAGATACGCAGTATTTT
>NA|NA|TRBV7-6|TRBJ2-1
CASSLEGGYASSYNEQFF
TGTGCCAGCAGCTTAGAGGGGGGTTACGCCAGCTCCTACAATGAGCAGTTCTTC
>NA|NA|TRBV18|TRBJ1-2
CASSPDLQVHYGYTF
TGTGCCAGCTCACCGGATTTACAGGTCCACTATGGCTACACCTTC
>once|TRBD2|TRBV15|TRBJ2-2
CATSRVGGEYTGELFF
TGTGCCACCAGCAGAGTGGGAGGGGAATACACCGGGGAGCTGTTTTTT
>NA|NA|TRBV14|TRBJ2-1
CASSRPETVPYNEQFF
TGTGCCAGCAGCCGGCCAGAAACGGTTCCCTACAATGAGCAGTTCTTC
>NA|TRBD1|TRBV9|TRBJ1-1
CASSPSGGGGTEAFF
TGTGCCAGCAGCCCCTCGGGAGGGGGCGGCACTGAAGCTTTCTTT
>NA|NA|TRBV30|TRBJ2-3
CAWRSIPGSTDTQYF
TGTGCCTGGAGATCAATTCCAGGGAGCACAGATACGCAGTATTTT
>NA|TRBD1|TRBV27|TRBJ2-2
CASTTTGGGTGELFF
TGTGCCAGCACTACGACAGGGGGCGGCACCGGGGAGCTGTTTTTT
>once|NA|TRBV19|TRBJ1-4
CASSILVAGDTNEKLFF
TGTGCCAGTAGTATACTTGTAGCCGGGGATACTAATGAAAAACTGTTTTTT
>NA|NA|TRBV9|TRBJ2-7
CASSLHSSYEQYF
TGTGCCAGCAGCCTCCATAGCTCCTACGAGCAGTACTTC
>NA|NA|TRBV6-5|TRBJ1-6
CASSYYGGLNSPLHF
TGTGCCAGCAGTTACTATGGGGGGCTCAATTCACCCCTCCACTTT
>NA|NA|TRBV4-3|TRBJ2-4
CASSRGGTLDFLYF
TGCGCCAGCAGTAGAGGGGGGACGCTTGATTTTCTTTACTTC
>NA|NA|TRBV5-8|TRBJ1-5
CASSLGQEDQPQHF
TGTGCCAGCAGCTTGGGACAGGAGGATCAGCCCCAGCATTTT
>NA|TRBD1|TRBV7-6|TRBJ1-5
CASSKLQGSNQPQHF
TGTGCCAGCAGCAAACTACAGGGGTCGAATCAGCCCCAGCATTTT
>NA|NA|TRBV11-2|TRBJ1-5
CARDRHNQPQHF
TGTGCCAGGGATAGGCACAATCAGCCCCAGCATTTT
>NA|NA|TRBV7-8|TRBJ2-7
CASSFRTVSYEQYF
TGTGCCAGCAGCTTTCGCACAGTGTCCTACGAGCAGTACTTC
>NA|NA|TRBV6-4|TRBJ1-1
CASSDSPGGLEAFF
TGTGCCAGCAGTGACTCCCCGGGCGGGCTTGAAGCTTTCTTT
>NA|NA|TRBV10-1|TRBJ1-6
CASAGGGQVNSPLHF
TGCGCCAGCGCCGGGGGGGGGCAGGTTAATTCACCCCTCCACTTT
>NA|NA|TRBV27|TRBJ1-2
CASSLSGGTPGYTF
TGTGCCAGCAGTTTATCAGGAGGGACTCCTGGCTACACCTTC
>NA|NA|TRBV6-1|TRBJ2-1
CASSEEAGSHNEQFF
TGTGCCAGCAGTGAAGAGGCAGGGAGCCACAATGAGCAGTTCTTC
>NA|NA|TRBV7-2|TRBJ1-2
CASSMRQGDSYGYTF
TGTGCCAGCAGCATGAGGCAGGGTGATAGCTATGGCTACACCTTC
>NA|NA|TRBV4-1|TRBJ2-7
CASSQDMGNEQYF
TGCGCCAGCAGCCAAGATATGGGGAACGAGCAGTACTTC
>NA|TRBD1|TRBV6-1|TRBJ1-1
CASSEGQGEWNTEAFF
TGTGCCAGCAGTGAAGGACAGGGAGAATGGAACACTGAAGCTTTCTTT
>NA|NA|TRBV7-2|TRBJ2-7
CASSLGLGVEQYF
TGTGCCAGCAGCTTAGGGTTGGGGGTCGAGCAGTACTTC